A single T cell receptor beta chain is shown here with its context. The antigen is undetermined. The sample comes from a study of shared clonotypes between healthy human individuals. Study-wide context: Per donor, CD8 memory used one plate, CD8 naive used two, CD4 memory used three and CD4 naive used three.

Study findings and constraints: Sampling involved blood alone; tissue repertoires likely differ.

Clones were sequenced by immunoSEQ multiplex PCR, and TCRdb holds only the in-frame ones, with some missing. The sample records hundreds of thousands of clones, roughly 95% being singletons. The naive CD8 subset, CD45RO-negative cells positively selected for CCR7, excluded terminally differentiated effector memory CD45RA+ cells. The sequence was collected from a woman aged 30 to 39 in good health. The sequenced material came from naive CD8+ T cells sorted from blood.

As DNA, the CDR3 is TGTGCCAGCAGTGGTTCCCCGACTAGCGGGAGTTACGAGCAGTACTTC. Encoded protein: CASSGSPTSGSYEQYF. The chain is built from TRBV2 and TRBJ2-7; 12 nucleotides line up with TRBD2. The CDR3 has 16 amino acids. V shed 4 bases, J shed 4 bases, and the junction held 8 bases outside the gene matches. CDR1 and CDR2 from the germline V gene are SNHLY and FYNNEI.